The clone carrying this T cell receptor (beta chain) came up a few times. Its target is unknown. This record belongs to a study of T cell repertoires in cytomegalovirus infection. Study summary: Public TCR beta signatures marked donors with CMV infection and the matching HLA. Study findings and constraints: In two of eight donors, the top clonotype was HLA-C-restricted CMV-specific. Cumulative public TCR beta family frequency identified carriers of CMV plus the relevant HLA.

MiXCR was run by TCRdb on the reads, yielding one entry per CDR3 protein. The data contain approximately 630,000 distinct CDR3 sequences, approximately 24% of them seen just once; the ten biggest clones take up roughly 8%. Trimming stripped 7 bases from V and 15 bases from J, with 16 bases between. The CDR3 covers 11 residues. The sequenced material came from CD8+ T cells from PBMCs. The receptor comes from a human donor in good health (CMV status not recorded). Some clones in this sample may be carry-over from other donors' samples. This sequence joins TRBV12-3 or TRBV12-4 and TRBJ2-1, with D unclear. CDR3 region: CASTGPGLLFF. Here the CDR3 DNA reads TGTGCCAGCACCGGACCCGGCTTGTTGTTCTTC.